The 4 T cell receptor beta chains in this list originate from one sample, sequenced in a study of radiotherapy plus CTLA-4 blockade in lung cancer. Clones were read by immunoSEQ multiplex PCR, and TCRdb kept only the in-frame ones, dropping some. The data hold 25,000 to 40,000 clones, with around 70% observed a single time. Sequencing was performed on peripheral blood, taken from a patient treated with radiotherapy plus ipilimumab. The receptors derive from a human donor with non-small cell lung cancer whose response to radiotherapy plus ipilimumab could not be evaluated.

The chain links TRBV12-5 to TRBJ2-5; the match to TRBD1 covers 7 bases. Near its end, the DNA agrees better with TRBJ2-7, so the J call may be wrong. Germline V gives CDR1 LGHNT, CDR2 FRNRAP. The length of the CDR3 is 14 residues. CDR3 in DNA: TGTGCTAGTGCCCAAGGGCGACAGGGCTACGAGCAGTACTTC. Residues: CASAQGRQGYEQYF.

This chain uses TRBV7-9 with TRBJ2-1, with 8 bases matching TRBD1. J gave up 9 bases and V 6 bases, and 7 bases lay outside the gene matches. CDR3 length: 13 residues. Germline CDR1 reads SEHNR; CDR2 reads FQNEAQ (reference sequence). The DNA for the CDR3 is TGTGCCAGCAGTTCCGGACAGGGAGTTGAGCAGTTCTTC. Residues: CASSSGQGVEQFF.

V gene TRBV5-1 combines with J gene TRBJ1-5, with TRBD1 as a possible D gene (5 bases). Germline V lookup: CDR1 SGHRS, CDR2 YFSETQ. V was shortened by 4 bases and J by 1 base, with 12 bases between the two germline ends. The CDR3 sequence is 15 residues long. The CDR3 sequence: CASSNGGASNQPQHF. The CDR3 DNA is TGCGCCAGCAGCAACGGGGGTGCGAGCAATCAGCCCCAGCATTTT.

The sample holds a few counts of this clone. V and J are TRBV6-5 and TRBJ1-5, with 7 bases identical to TRBD1. The CDR3 is made up of 14 amino acids. CDR1 is MNHEY, CDR2 SVGAGI, per germline. The V segment lost 10 bases and the J segment 4 bases; nucleotides outside the gene matches: 10. The CDR3 coding sequence is TGTGCCACAGGACCGGGACAGCAGAATCAGCCCCAGCATTTT. Its protein is CATGPGQQNQPQHF.